The 18 T cell receptor beta chains below were found in one sample sequenced in a study of control samples from healthy donors and cancer patients. TCRdb keeps only in-frame clones here, not all; method: immunoSEQ multiplex PCR. The data show 100,000 to 150,000 clones, about nine tenths seen once. Sequencing input: PBMCs. The source of these receptors is a man aged 45-65 years with head and neck cancer.

The chain uses TRBV4-2 and TRBJ2-5, with 8 positions matching TRBD2. J was trimmed by 5 bases and V by 5 bases; bases with no gene match: 13. CDR3 size: 16 residues. CDR1 and CDR2 from the germline V gene are LGHNA and YNFKEQ. The CDR3 nucleotides read TGTGCCAGCAGCACCTTAGGGCGGGCGGGAGGTGAGACCCAGTACTTC. As protein: CASSTLGRAGGETQYF.

In its sample, this clone was seen once. The CDR3 loop is CASSRRDSNTGELFF. As DNA, the CDR3 is TGTGCCAGCAGCCGCCGGGACTCGAACACCGGGGAGCTGTTTTTT. This chain links TRBV11-3 with TRBJ2-2; maybe TRBD2 (6 bases). V gave up 5 bases and J gave up 0 bases, with 10 bases separating them. The CDR3 is 15 amino acids. Germline CDR1 reads SGHNT; CDR2 reads YENEEA.

The chain combines TRBV6-5 with TRBJ2-2; 7 nucleotides agree with TRBD1. This CDR3 comprises 15 residues. Trimming removed 4 bases from V and 6 bases from J; junction bases left unmatched: 8. CDR1 MNHEY and CDR2 SVGAGI come from the germline V gene. CDR3 region: CASSLTGLGAGELFF. CDR3 nucleotides: TGTGCCAGCAGTTTGACAGGGTTAGGTGCCGGGGAGCTGTTTTTT.

V gene TRBV29-1 combines with J gene TRBJ2-3; TRBD2 aligns across 14 bases. CDR1 SQVTM and CDR2 ANQGSEA come from the germline V gene. The CDR3 is made up of 14 amino acids. The V gene end was trimmed by 7 bases and the J gene end by 5 bases; junction bases not matched to a gene: 5. CDR3 nucleotides: TGCAGCGAATTGACTAGCGGGAGGGGAGATACGCAGTATTTT. Amino acids: CSELTSGRGDTQYF.

The V call is TRBV18, the J call TRBJ2-7; 10 positions match TRBD2. The length of the CDR3 is 13 residues. Trimming at V came to 2 bases and at J to 5 bases, leaving 0 bases not matched to a gene. Germline CDR1 KGHSH, CDR2 LQKENI. The CDR3 nucleotides read TGTGCCAGCTCACCAGGACTAGCGGACGAGCAGTACTTC. This sequence encodes CASSPGLADEQYF.

The rearrangement uses TRBV2 and TRBJ2-5; no clear D. CDR3 length equals 10 residues. Per germline, CDR1 SNHLY and CDR2 FYNNEI. Between the trimmed V and J ends, which lost 6 bases and 4 bases, there was a span of 3 bases. The CDR3 here is CASSGETQYF. CDR3 DNA: TGTGCCAGCAGCGGAGAGACCCAGTACTTC.

This clone was found once. The chain combines TRBV4-1 with TRBJ1-2; a possible D gene is TRBD1 (5 bases). V was trimmed by 1 base and J by 2 bases, leaving 14 bases between them. Germline V gene lookup returns CDR1 MGHRA and CDR2 YSYEKL. This CDR3 has 16 residues. DNA of the CDR3: TGCGCCAGCAGCCAAGTAGCAGGGACGGCGAACTATGGCTACACCTTC. Its protein product is CASSQVAGTANYGYTF.

The chain joins TRBV18 to TRBJ2-5; tentatively, D is TRBD1 (6 bases). CDR3 length: 15 residues. Germline assignment: CDR1 KGHSH and CDR2 LQKENI. V gave up 2 bases and J gave up 1 base, with 11 bases separating them. DNA of the CDR3: TGTGCCAGCTCACCAAGGGACATTTCCCAAGAGACCCAGTACTTC. Residues: CASSPRDISQETQYF.

The chain has TRBV28 and TRBJ2-7; 8 bases are a match to TRBD1. Germline lookup yields CDR1 MDHEN and CDR2 SYDVKM. Germline trimming cut 6 bases from V and 4 bases from J; bases unmatched to any gene: 11. CDR3 length: 15 residues. The CDR3: CASRSDRVGVYEQYF. Written as DNA, the CDR3 is TGTGCCAGCAGATCGGACAGGGTGGGGGTATACGAGCAGTACTTC.

This sequence joins TRBV10-1 and TRBJ2-2; 7 bases agree with TRBD1. CDR3 size: 14 residues. CDR1 is WNHNN and CDR2 is SYGVQD in the germline V gene (reference sequence). Unmatched junction bases numbered 0, after V lost 4 bases and J lost 1 base. The CDR3 DNA reads as TGCGCCAGCAGTGGGACAGGGAACACCGGGGAGCTGTTTTTT. Encoded protein: CASSGTGNTGELFF.

The V and J genes are TRBV3-1 (or the pseudogene TRBV3-2) and TRBJ2-7; 8 bases fit TRBD2. This CDR3 contains 14 residues. J gave up 3 bases and V 8 bases, and 9 bases lay outside the gene matches. The germline CDR1 and CDR2 sequences are LGHDT and YNNKEL (reference sequence). The CDR3 is CASSTTGGSYEQYF. The CDR3 DNA sequence: TGTGCCAGCTCAACCACGGGGGGGAGCTACGAGCAGTACTTC.

In DNA form, the CDR3 reads TGTGCCTGGAGGATACGGGGACAGGGCTATGGCTACACCTTC. It encodes CAWRIRGQGYGYTF. The chain has TRBV30 and TRBJ1-2, with TRBD1 identical over 9 bases. J lost 4 bases, V lost 3 bases, and 6 bases had no gene match. Germline lookup yields CDR1 GTSNPN and CDR2 SVGIG (reference sequence). The CDR3 runs 14 residues.

The rearrangement joins TRBV7-8 to TRBJ1-2; D uncertain. CDR1 and CDR2 (germline): SGHVS, FQNEAQ. CDR3 length equals 10 residues. The V and J ends lost 8 bases and 7 bases respectively, with 8 bases between them. CDR3: CASGEVGYTF. The CDR3 bases are TGTGCCAGCGGGGAAGTTGGCTACACCTTC.

V gene TRBV2 combines with J gene TRBJ1-1; D is unclear. The CDR3 length is 15 residues. CDR1 is SNHLY and CDR2 is FYNNEI in the germline V gene. V shed 3 bases and J shed 3 bases, with 14 bases lying between them. The CDR3 spells CASSDPDGEDTEAFF. The CDR3 coding sequence is TGTGCCAGCAGTGACCCGGACGGGGAGGACACTGAAGCTTTCTTT.

The J gene is TRBJ2-2, the V gene TRBV18, with TRBD1 identical over 10 bases. V dropped 8 bases and J dropped 4; count of bases not matched to a gene: 7. CDR1 is KGHSH, CDR2 LQKENI, per germline. The CDR3 length is 15 residues. CDR3 DNA: TGTGCCAGCAAAGGGACAGGGGTCGTCACCGGGGAGCTGTTTTTT. Protein product: CASKGTGVVTGELFF.

This clone showed up just once. The CDR3 sequence: CASSLVSGGAGELFF. Written as DNA, the CDR3 is TGTGCCAGCAGCTTGGTTAGCGGGGGGGCCGGGGAGCTGTTTTTT. The chain employs TRBV5-4 and TRBJ2-2; the match to TRBD2 covers 11 bases. The CDR3 is 15 amino acids. V was clipped by 0 bases and J by 6 bases; unmatched bases: 1. CDR1 and CDR2 from the germline V gene are SGHNT and YYREEE (reference sequence).

The rearrangement links TRBV5-1 to TRBJ1-1; a weak D match, TRBD1 (6 bases). Germline loops: CDR1 SGHRS, CDR2 YFSETQ. The CDR3 extends over 14 amino acids. The V end lost 0 bases, the J end lost 3 bases, and 9 bases lay between the germline ends. CDR3 DNA: TGCGCCAGCAGCTTGGGAGGGGGGGACACTGAAGCTTTCTTT. It encodes CASSLGGGDTEAFF.

This rearrangement joins TRBV5-5 to TRBJ1-2; no clear D gene. Trimming cost V 0 bases and J 9 bases, with 9 bases left between them. Germline CDR1 is SGHKS and CDR2 is YYEKEE (reference sequence). The CDR3 spans 12 residues. Here the CDR3 reads CASSLDPPSYTF. The CDR3 DNA is TGTGCCAGCAGCTTGGACCCCCCTAGCTACACCTTC.